This passage covers 28 T cell receptor beta chains from one sample sequenced in a study of human T cells and chemical hapten exposure. MiXCR, applied by TCRdb to the RACE reads, yields one record per CDR3 protein. The data hold more than 100,000 distinct CDR3 sequences, with about an eighth observed a single time. Time point here: patch test 1, 2 weeks after DPC sensitization. The treatment here: therapeutic diphenylcyclopropenone sensitization with weekly scalp DPC. Material: whole blood, obtained in connection with sensitization to the hapten diphenylcyclopropenone (DPC). Every receptor here comes from a man aged 18-30 years with alopecia areata. Some clones in this sample may be carry-over from other donors' samples.

The sample holds a few counts of this clonotype. This chain links TRBV19 with TRBJ2-3; perhaps TRBD2 as D (6 bases). V was trimmed by 4 bases and J by 10 bases, leaving 15 bases between them. The CDR3 covers 13 residues. The germline V gene has CDR1 LNHDA and CDR2 SQIVND (reference sequence). The DNA of the CDR3 is TGTGCCAGTAGTACCCGGACTACGTCCCCGCAGTATTTT. Translated, it gives CASSTRTTSPQYF.

This clonotype has a handful of counts. The V gene is TRBV6-6, the J gene TRBJ1-1; 10 bases match TRBD1. Trimming took 1 base from V and 6 from J; bases not matched to a gene: 2. There are 14 residues in the CDR3. CDR1 and CDR2 (germline): MNHNY, SVGAGI (reference sequence). The CDR3 coding sequence is TGTGCCAGCAGTTACTGGGACAGGGGATCTGAAGCTTTCTTT. Translated: CASSYWDRGSEAFF.

A few counts support this clonotype. V is TRBV3-1 and J is TRBJ2-2; unclear D gene. Trimming left V 0 bases short and J 11 bases short, with 13 bases between. Germline CDR1 and CDR2: LGHDT and YNNKEL (reference sequence). The CDR3 covers 14 residues. The CDR3 region is CASSQDPNSLELFF. In DNA, the CDR3 is TGTGCCAGCAGCCAAGATCCAAATAGCCTAGAGCTGTTTTTT.

A few counts support this clonotype. The J gene is TRBJ1-4, the V gene TRBV3-1; TRBD1 is a possible D gene (5 bases). Trimming took 4 bases from V and 1 from J, leaving 16 bases between them. This CDR3 spans 17 amino acids. The germline V gene encodes CDR1 LGHDT and CDR2 YNNKEL (reference sequence). The CDR3 DNA reads as TGTGCCAGCAGCCCGAGGGGAAAGACACTAACTAATGAAAAACTGTTTTTT. Translated, it gives CASSPRGKTLTNEKLFF.

This clonotype was seen more than once but under ten times. This chain joins TRBV11-2 and TRBJ1-4; D may be TRBD1 (5 bases). Trimming stripped 6 bases from V and 0 bases from J, with 14 bases between. Looked up from germline, CDR1 is SGHAT and CDR2 is FQNNGV. CDR3 length equals 16 residues. CDR3 nucleotides: TGTGCCAGCAGGCAGGGACCCCGATCAACTAATGAAAAACTGTTTTTT. Translating gives CASRQGPRSTNEKLFF. The variable domain in full, completed from reference TRBV11-2 and TRBJ1-4, reads EAGVAQSPRYKIIEKRQSVAFWCNPISGHATLYWYQQILGQGPKLLIQFQNNGVVDDSQLPKDRFSAERLKGVDSTLKIQPAKLEDSAVYLCASRQGPRSTNEKLFFGSGTQLSVL.

In its sample, this clonotype was seen a few times. The chain couples TRBV18 to TRBJ2-7; weak D call: TRBD1 (6 bases). V was pared by 6 bases and J by 3 bases, with 15 bases between. The length of the CDR3 is 14 residues. CDR1 is KGHSH and CDR2 is LQKENI in the germline V gene. This CDR3 is CASSPGQTSYEQYF. Written as DNA, the CDR3 is TGTGCCAGCTCTCCTGGACAGACAAGCTACGAGCAGTACTTC.

The chain joins TRBV7-2 to TRBJ2-4; 7 nucleotides agree with TRBD2. With 1 base clipped from V and 0 bases from J, the junction kept 6 bases outside the gene matches. The CDR3 totals 17 residues. Looked up from germline, CDR1 is SGHTA and CDR2 is FQGNSA. DNA for the CDR3: TGTGCCAGCAGCTTAGTCGTAGGGGAGGGAGCCAAAAACATTCAGTACTTC. This sequence encodes CASSLVVGEGAKNIQYF.

The V call is TRBV6-2 or TRBV6-3, the J call TRBJ2-1, with D unclear. Germline V gives CDR1 MNHEY, CDR2 SVGEGT. The germline V and J ends were trimmed by 3 bases and 1 base, with 7 bases remaining between them. The CDR3 covers 14 residues. CDR3 sequence (DNA): TGTGCCAGCAGTTATAGCATATCCTACAATGAGCAGTTCTTC. Amino acid sequence: CASSYSISYNEQFF.

This clonotype was observed many times. In DNA form, the CDR3 reads TGTGCCAGCAATTCCCCGGCCGGGAACACTGAAGCTTTCTTT. Translated: CASNSPAGNTEAFF. The chain couples TRBV12-3 or TRBV12-4 to TRBJ1-1, with D hard to call. The CDR3 loop spans 14 amino acids. Between the trimmed V and J ends, which lost 7 bases and 1 base, there was a span of 13 bases.

This clonotype was seen repeatedly, ten times or more. The gene calls are TRBV3-1 and TRBJ1-2; a possible D gene is TRBD1 (5 bases). CDR1 LGHDT and CDR2 YNNKEL come from the germline V gene (reference sequence). This CDR3 is 15 amino acids long. Trimming stripped 2 bases from V and 3 bases from J, with 13 bases between. CDR3 bases: TGTGCCAGCAGCCAACCAGACAGATCTCACTATGGCTACACCTTC. Its translation: CASSQPDRSHYGYTF. Based on the CDR3 plus reference TRBV3-1 and TRBJ1-2, the full variable domain is DTAVSQTPKYLVTQMGNDKSIKCEQNLGHDTMYWYKQDSKKFLKIMFSYNNKELIINETVPNRFSPKSPDKAHLNLHINSLELGDSAVYFCASSQPDRSHYGYTFGSGTRLTVV.

The gene calls are TRBV10-3 and TRBJ2-3, with 7 bases fitting TRBD1. The length of the CDR3 is 14 residues. Trimming took 6 bases from V and 2 from J; bases not matched to a gene: 5. The germline V gene has CDR1 ENHRY and CDR2 SYGVKD. The CDR3 sequence: CAIRKGTDTDTQYF. CDR3 DNA: TGTGCCATCAGGAAGGGGACAGACACAGATACGCAGTATTTT.

V and J are TRBV4-3 and TRBJ1-1; D is unresolved. The CDR3 has 15 amino acids. Germline CDR1 is LGHNA and CDR2 is YSLEER. Trimming pared 0 bases from V and 3 bases from J, leaving 11 bases between. Here the CDR3 DNA reads TGCGCCAGCAGCCAAGAATCCTCCGGACACACTGAAGCTTTCTTT. Protein product: CASSQESSGHTEAFF.

This clonotype has a count of ten or more. The chain is built from TRBV7-9 and TRBJ2-2; tentative D call: TRBD1 (5 bases). Per the germline V gene, CDR1 is SEHNR and CDR2 is FQNEAQ (reference sequence). There are 14 residues in the CDR3. V was clipped by 4 bases and J by 6 bases, with 12 bases between them. This chain's CDR3 is CASSSTDKSGELFF. The CDR3 region has the DNA TGTGCCAGCAGCTCTACGGACAAGTCCGGGGAGCTGTTTTTT.

V gene TRBV7-7 combines with J gene TRBJ2-1; TRBD2 matches 10 bases. The CDR3 consists of 15 residues. Losses at the gene ends were 4 bases for V and 4 bases for J; bases not matched to a gene: 4. CDR1 is SSHAT and CDR2 is FNYEAQ in the germline V gene (reference sequence). The CDR3 DNA reads TGTGCCAGCAGCTCACAGCGGGGGGGGTACAATGAGCAGTTCTTC. It translates to CASSSQRGGYNEQFF.

This clonotype turned up a few times. The chain couples TRBV29-1 to TRBJ2-7; D call uncertain. The germline V gene has CDR1 SQVTM and CDR2 ANQGSEA. V was trimmed by 5 bases and J by 2 bases, leaving 7 bases between them. CDR3 length equals 11 residues. The CDR3, as DNA: TGCAGCGTTCAACTTACCTACGAGCAGTACTTC. Translation: CSVQLTYEQYF.

This clonotype was observed once. The CDR3 nucleotides read TGTGCCAGCAGGGGGGGATTCCAAGAGACCCAGTACTTC. Protein: CASRGGFQETQYF. The chain uses TRBV28 and TRBJ2-5; TRBD2 is a possible D gene (6 bases). Trimming cost V 6 bases and J 1 base, with 9 bases left between them. The CDR3 contains 13 residues. CDR1 and CDR2 from the germline V gene are MDHEN and SYDVKM.

The rearrangement links TRBV20-1 to TRBJ1-3; no reliable D call. Trimming cost V 3 bases and J 2 bases, with 8 bases left between them. Germline CDR1 is DFQATT and CDR2 is SNEGSKA (reference sequence). This CDR3 has 13 residues. This CDR3 reads CSARRPAGNTIYF. CDR3 nucleotide sequence: TGCAGTGCTAGGAGGCCCGCTGGAAACACCATATATTTT.

The table lists this clonotype with a few counts. The rearrangement joins TRBV10-3 to TRBJ2-7; TRBD1 is a possible D gene (6 bases). V dropped 3 bases and J dropped 4 bases, with 19 bases sitting between them. Looked up from germline, CDR1 is ENHRY and CDR2 is SYGVKD. This CDR3 is 16 amino acids long. The CDR3 spells CAISDPTQGSKYEQYF. CDR3 coding DNA: TGTGCCATCAGTGACCCTACACAGGGTTCAAAGTACGAGCAGTACTTC.

The V and J genes are TRBV29-1 and TRBJ1-2; 8 bases map to TRBD1. This CDR3 has 14 residues. Germline CDR1 and CDR2: SQVTM and ANQGSEA. Germline trimming cut 6 bases from V and 6 bases from J; bases unmatched to any gene: 12. CDR3 in amino acids: CSVGIPGQDDGYTF. The CDR3 bases are TGCAGCGTCGGTATTCCGGGACAGGACGATGGCTACACCTTC.

This clonotype appeared a few times. The chain combines TRBV10-2 with TRBJ1-2; unclear D gene. V shed 5 bases and J shed 4 bases, with 8 bases lying between them. This CDR3 contains 12 residues. The V gene's germline CDR1 is WSHSY and CDR2 SAAADI. This CDR3 is CASSQTSYGYTF. As DNA, the CDR3 is TGCGCCAGCAGTCAGACAAGCTATGGCTACACCTTC.

This clonotype was observed many times. The chain couples TRBV6-5 to TRBJ2-7; perhaps D is TRBD1 or TRBD2 (5 bases each). This CDR3 has 14 amino acids. V was trimmed by 5 bases and J by 2 bases, leaving 13 bases between them. Germline assignment: CDR1 MNHEY and CDR2 SVGAGI. CDR3 nucleotide sequence: TGTGCCAGCAGTCTAGACCAGGGACCCTACGAGCAGTACTTC. It is translated as CASSLDQGPYEQYF.

This clonotype was observed a handful of times. The J gene is TRBJ2-7, the V gene TRBV24-1; the D gene is possibly TRBD1 (6 bases). This CDR3 is built from 14 residues. V lost 3 bases and J lost 2, with 10 bases in between. The germline V gene has CDR1 KGHDR and CDR2 SFDVKD. This CDR3 is CATSDADSTYEQYF. The CDR3 DNA is TGTGCCACCAGTGATGCGGACAGTACCTACGAGCAGTACTTC.

This clonotype has just a few counts. The chain carries TRBV14 and TRBJ2-5, with 11 nucleotides matching TRBD2. V shed 0 bases and J 5 bases; nucleotides not matched to a gene: 14. The CDR3 is 19 amino acids. CDR1 and CDR2 (germline): SGHDN, FVKESK. The CDR3 region has the DNA TGTGCCAGCAGCCAAGATTGGTCCCTAGCGGGGGGCCCTGTGGAGACCCAGTACTTC. Its translation is CASSQDWSLAGGPVETQYF.

In this sample, this clonotype turned up a few times. This chain uses TRBV19 with TRBJ1-3; 7 bases are a match to TRBD1. The CDR3 runs to 14 residues. With V trimmed by 7 bases and J by 2 bases, 5 bases remained unmatched. Germline-derived CDR1 and CDR2 are LNHDA and SQIVND (reference sequence). The CDR3 sequence is CASTPGTAGNTIYF. CDR3 in DNA: TGTGCCAGTACCCCGGGGACAGCTGGAAACACCATATATTTT.

The chain joins TRBV18 to TRBJ2-7; TRBD1 aligns across 7 bases. V was pared by 3 bases and J by 2 bases, with 16 bases of the junction left unmatched. The CDR3 loop spans 18 amino acids. The germline CDR1 and CDR2 sequences are KGHSH and LQKENI. The chain's CDR3 is CASSPPLTDRDNPYEQYF. The DNA of the CDR3 is TGTGCCAGCTCACCCCCTCTTACCGACAGGGATAATCCCTACGAGCAGTACTTC.

The J gene is TRBJ2-5, the V gene TRBV12-2; TRBD1, the table's D call, lacks a check against the DNA. TRBV12-2 corresponds to a pseudogene. The CDR3 has 16 amino acids. In DNA form, the CDR3 reads TGTGCAAGTCGCCCCATTATTGCCGGGGCAGAAGAGACCCAGTACTTC. Amino acids: CASRPIIAGAEETQYF.

The table lists this clonotype with a few counts. This sequence joins TRBV7-8 and TRBJ1-4; D not certain. V was pared by 5 bases and J by 0 bases, with 7 bases between. CDR1 and CDR2 (germline): SGHVS, FQNEAQ. The CDR3 is 14 amino acids. The CDR3 region has the DNA TGTGCCAGCAGCCTCATTGCAACTAATGAAAAACTGTTTTTT. Amino acids: CASSLIATNEKLFF.

The chain employs TRBV4-3 and TRBJ2-5; no clear D. Deletions cut 0 bases from V and 5 bases from J, with 13 bases between. The CDR3 spans 15 residues. Germline values: CDR1 LGHNA, CDR2 YSLEER. The CDR3, as DNA: TGCGCCAGCAGCCAAGATCGCGTGCGGTACGAGACCCAGTACTTC. The encoded protein is CASSQDRVRYETQYF.